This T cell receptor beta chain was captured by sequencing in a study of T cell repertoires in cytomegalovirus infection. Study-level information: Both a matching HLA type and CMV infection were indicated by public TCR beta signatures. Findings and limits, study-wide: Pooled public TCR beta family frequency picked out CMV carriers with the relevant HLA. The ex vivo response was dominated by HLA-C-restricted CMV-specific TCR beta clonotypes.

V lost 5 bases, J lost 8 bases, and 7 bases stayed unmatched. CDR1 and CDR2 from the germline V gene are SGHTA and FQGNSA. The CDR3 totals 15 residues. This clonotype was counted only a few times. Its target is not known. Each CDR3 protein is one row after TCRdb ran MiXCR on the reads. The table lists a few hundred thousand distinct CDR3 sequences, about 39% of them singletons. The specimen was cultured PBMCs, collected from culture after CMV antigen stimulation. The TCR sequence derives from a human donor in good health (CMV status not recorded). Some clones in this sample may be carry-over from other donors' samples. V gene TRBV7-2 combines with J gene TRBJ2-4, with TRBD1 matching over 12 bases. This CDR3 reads CASSAPRDRGHIQYF. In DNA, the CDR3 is TGTGCCAGCAGCGCACCCCGGGACAGGGGGCACATTCAGTACTTC.